This T cell receptor beta chain was sequenced for a study of a mutant IDH1 vaccine in newly diagnosed glioma. Overall study context: Treated patients, averaging around 40 years, were around 62% male and about 40% female.

Produced via immunoSEQ multiplex PCR; TCRdb's table is partial and in-frame only. The table includes about 62,000 clones, 75% to 90% detected once. Time point reported: week 11, during vaccination. Doses consisted of 300 ug of mutant IDH1 20-mer peptide each, paired with topical imiquimod. Concerning this clone: Its antigen is undetermined.

The CDR3 is 15 amino acids. From germline, CDR1 is MNHEY and CDR2 SVGAGI. Trimming took 5 bases from V and 9 from J; bases not matched to a gene: 9. The source is a man aged 40-49 years with glioma. V and J are TRBV6-5 and TRBJ1-6, with TRBD1 matching 8 bases. The specimen comprised PBMCs, sampled from a glioma patient whose treatment included an IDH1 peptide vaccine. The CDR3 bases are TGTGCCAGCAGTGTAGGGACAGGTGGTGGTTCACCCCTCCACTTT. Residues: CASSVGTGGGSPLHF.